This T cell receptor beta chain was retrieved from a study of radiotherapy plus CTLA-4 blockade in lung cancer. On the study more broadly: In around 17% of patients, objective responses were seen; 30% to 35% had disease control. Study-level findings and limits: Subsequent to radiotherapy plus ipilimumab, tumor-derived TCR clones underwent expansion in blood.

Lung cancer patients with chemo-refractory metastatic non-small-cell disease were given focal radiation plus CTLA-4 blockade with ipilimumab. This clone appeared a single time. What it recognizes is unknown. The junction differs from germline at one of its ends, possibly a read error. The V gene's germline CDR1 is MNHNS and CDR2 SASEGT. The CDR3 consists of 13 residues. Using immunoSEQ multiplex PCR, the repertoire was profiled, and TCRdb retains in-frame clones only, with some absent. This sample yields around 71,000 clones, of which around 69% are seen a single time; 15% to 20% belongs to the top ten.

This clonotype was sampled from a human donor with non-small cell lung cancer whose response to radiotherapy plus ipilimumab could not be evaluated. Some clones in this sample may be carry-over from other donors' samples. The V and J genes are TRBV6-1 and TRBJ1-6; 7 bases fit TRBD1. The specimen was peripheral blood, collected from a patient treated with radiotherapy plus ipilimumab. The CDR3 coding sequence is TGTGCCAGCAGTGTGGGGACAGCAGGCAAAGGAGACTTT. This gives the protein CASSVGTAGKGDF.